This entry lists 14 T cell receptor beta chains sequenced from one sample in a study of blood T cell repertoires in COVID-19. Repertoires were generated with immunoSEQ multiplex PCR, while TCRdb's copy carries only in-frame clones and drops some. The table has 180,000 or so clones, 70% to 90% seen once. The material sequenced was peripheral blood. Every receptor here comes from a woman of 80 years or more with acute or convalescent COVID-19.

The J gene is TRBJ2-2, the V gene TRBV4-1; 9 positions agree with TRBD1. Germline CDR1 MGHRA, CDR2 YSYEKL. This CDR3 spans 14 amino acids. V shed 4 bases and J 5 bases; nucleotides not matched to a gene: 2. In nucleotides, the CDR3 is TGCGCCAGCAGCCGCGGGACAGGGACCGGGGAGCTGTTTTTT. This gives the protein CASSRGTGTGELFF.

This sequence joins TRBV7-9 and TRBJ2-1; 8 positions match TRBD2. The CDR3 sequence is 22 residues long. V gave up 7 bases and J gave up 5 bases; unmatched junction bases: 31. CDR1 and CDR2 (germline): SEHNR, FQNEAQ (reference sequence). The CDR3 region is CASTLSGIGFQRERPKDNEQFF. DNA for the CDR3: TGTGCCAGCACCCTGAGCGGGATCGGGTTCCAGCGGGAGAGGCCCAAGGACAATGAGCAGTTCTTC.

The V and J genes are TRBV30 and TRBJ1-5; D possibly corresponds to TRBD1 (6 bases). CDR1 and CDR2 (germline): GTSNPN, SVGIG (reference sequence). V was trimmed by 2 bases and J by 2 bases, leaving 16 bases between them. The CDR3 is 16 amino acids. The CDR3 sequence: CAWSSRGGGGNQPQHF. The DNA of the CDR3 is TGTGCCTGGAGTTCCCGCGGGGGGGGCGGCAATCAGCCCCAGCATTTT.

This chain links TRBV7-2 with TRBJ1-5, with 9 bases that match TRBD1. CDR1 is SGHTA, CDR2 FQGNSA, per germline. CDR3 length: 14 residues. With 1 base clipped from V and 5 bases from J, the junction kept 0 bases outside the gene matches. The CDR3 DNA sequence: TGTGCCAGCAGCTTAGACAGGGGGCATCAGCCCCAGCATTTT. Translating it yields CASSLDRGHQPQHF.

The V gene is TRBV7-9, the J gene TRBJ1-5; D possibly corresponds to TRBD1 (6 bases). Trimming pared 3 bases from V and 4 bases from J, leaving 13 bases between. CDR1 and CDR2 from the germline V gene are SEHNR and FQNEAQ (reference sequence). The CDR3 contains 15 residues. The CDR3 protein is CASSFYRTVNQPQHF. CDR3 coding DNA: TGTGCCAGCAGCTTTTATAGGACAGTAAATCAGCCCCAGCATTTT.

This clone was seen only once. This chain connects TRBV18 to TRBJ2-7; 10 nucleotides match TRBD1. This CDR3 region has 15 residues. The germline gives CDR1 KGHSH, CDR2 LQKENI. V lost 5 bases to trimming and J lost 3 bases; unmatched junction nucleotides: 7. The chain's CDR3 is CASSFGTGASYEQYF. Here the CDR3 DNA reads TGTGCCAGCTCATTTGGGACAGGGGCGAGCTACGAGCAGTACTTC. Full variable domain (rest looked up from reference TRBV18 and TRBJ2-7): NAGVMQNPRHLVRRRGQEARLRCSPMKGHSHVYWYRQLPEEGLKFMVYLQKENIIDESGMPKERFSAEFPKEGPSILRIQQVVRGDSAAYFCASSFGTGASYEQYFGPGTRLTVT.

The chain is built from TRBV7-3 and TRBJ1-1; D is possibly TRBD1 (6 bases). The germline V and J ends were trimmed by 6 bases and 1 base, with 9 bases remaining between them. The CDR3 loop spans 13 amino acids. The germline V gene has CDR1 SGHTA and CDR2 FQGTGA. CDR3 nucleotides: TGTGCCAGCAGGGACAGCCCGAACACTGAAGCTTTCTTT. Translation gives CASRDSPNTEAFF.

This clone turned up a few times. The V gene is TRBV5-1, the J gene TRBJ1-6; the D gene is possibly TRBD1 (5 bases). The CDR3 loop spans 15 amino acids. V was clipped by 2 bases and J by 7 bases, with 13 bases between them. Germline CDR1 reads SGHRS; CDR2 reads YFSETQ. The CDR3 reads CASSFLLGGNSPLHF. The CDR3 DNA follows: TGCGCCAGCAGCTTTTTACTTGGGGGGAATTCACCCCTCCACTTT.

This clone was counted a single time. The gene calls are TRBV7-9 and TRBJ1-1; no clear D gene. The germline V gene encodes CDR1 SEHNR and CDR2 FQNEAQ (reference sequence). The CDR3 length is 11 residues. Between the trimmed V and J ends, which lost 5 bases and 4 bases, there was a span of 5 bases. CDR3 sequence (DNA): TGTGCCAGCAGCGAGTCCACTGAAGCTTTCTTT. Its translation: CASSESTEAFF.

This clone has only a few counts. The rearrangement joins TRBV9 to TRBJ1-3; perhaps TRBD1 as D (5 bases). CDR3 length: 16 residues. The V end was cut by 0 bases, the J end by 0 bases, with 10 bases between. Germline CDR1 reads SGDLS; CDR2 reads YYNGEE. Written as DNA, the CDR3 is TGTGCCAGCAGCGTAGTCCCAGGGCACTCTGGAAACACCATATATTTT. Protein: CASSVVPGHSGNTIYF.

This chain links TRBV3-1 (or the pseudogene TRBV3-2) with TRBJ2-5; D not resolved. This CDR3 has 12 amino acids. The germline V and J ends were trimmed by 2 bases and 2 bases, with 3 bases remaining between them. From germline, CDR1 is LGHDT and CDR2 YNNKEL (reference sequence). CDR3 in DNA: TGTGCCAGCAGCCAAATACAAGAGACCCAGTACTTC. The encoded protein is CASSQIQETQYF.

This clone was counted between two and nine times. V usage is TRBV7-9 and J usage is TRBJ1-4; D is perhaps TRBD1 (5 bases). The CDR3 extends over 15 amino acids. CDR1 and CDR2 (germline): SEHNR, FQNEAQ (reference sequence). Trimming took off 5 bases at V and 0 bases at J, with 10 bases between the two ends. CDR3 in DNA: TGTGCCAGCAGCGTTGGACAACCAACTAATGAAAAACTGTTTTTT. Translated, it gives CASSVGQPTNEKLFF.

This chain connects TRBV10-1 to TRBJ2-7, with TRBD2 identical over 10 bases. Germline assignment: CDR1 WNHNN and CDR2 SYGVQD (reference sequence). The length of the CDR3 is 14 residues. The ends lost 9 bases at V and 2 bases at J; junction bases unmatched: 7. CDR3 sequence (DNA): TGCGCCAGACGGGTAGCGGGAGGCCCCTACGAGCAGTACTTC. It translates to CARRVAGGPYEQYF.

The rearrangement uses TRBV18 and TRBJ2-3; 7 nucleotides match TRBD2. Germline lookup yields CDR1 KGHSH and CDR2 LQKENI. This CDR3 spans 16 amino acids. The junction had 13 bases not matched to a gene; V was cut back by 6 bases and J by 4 bases. The CDR3 here is CASSLGGWRGSDTQYF. CDR3 bases: TGTGCCAGCTCCCTAGGCGGCTGGCGGGGGTCAGATACGCAGTATTTT.